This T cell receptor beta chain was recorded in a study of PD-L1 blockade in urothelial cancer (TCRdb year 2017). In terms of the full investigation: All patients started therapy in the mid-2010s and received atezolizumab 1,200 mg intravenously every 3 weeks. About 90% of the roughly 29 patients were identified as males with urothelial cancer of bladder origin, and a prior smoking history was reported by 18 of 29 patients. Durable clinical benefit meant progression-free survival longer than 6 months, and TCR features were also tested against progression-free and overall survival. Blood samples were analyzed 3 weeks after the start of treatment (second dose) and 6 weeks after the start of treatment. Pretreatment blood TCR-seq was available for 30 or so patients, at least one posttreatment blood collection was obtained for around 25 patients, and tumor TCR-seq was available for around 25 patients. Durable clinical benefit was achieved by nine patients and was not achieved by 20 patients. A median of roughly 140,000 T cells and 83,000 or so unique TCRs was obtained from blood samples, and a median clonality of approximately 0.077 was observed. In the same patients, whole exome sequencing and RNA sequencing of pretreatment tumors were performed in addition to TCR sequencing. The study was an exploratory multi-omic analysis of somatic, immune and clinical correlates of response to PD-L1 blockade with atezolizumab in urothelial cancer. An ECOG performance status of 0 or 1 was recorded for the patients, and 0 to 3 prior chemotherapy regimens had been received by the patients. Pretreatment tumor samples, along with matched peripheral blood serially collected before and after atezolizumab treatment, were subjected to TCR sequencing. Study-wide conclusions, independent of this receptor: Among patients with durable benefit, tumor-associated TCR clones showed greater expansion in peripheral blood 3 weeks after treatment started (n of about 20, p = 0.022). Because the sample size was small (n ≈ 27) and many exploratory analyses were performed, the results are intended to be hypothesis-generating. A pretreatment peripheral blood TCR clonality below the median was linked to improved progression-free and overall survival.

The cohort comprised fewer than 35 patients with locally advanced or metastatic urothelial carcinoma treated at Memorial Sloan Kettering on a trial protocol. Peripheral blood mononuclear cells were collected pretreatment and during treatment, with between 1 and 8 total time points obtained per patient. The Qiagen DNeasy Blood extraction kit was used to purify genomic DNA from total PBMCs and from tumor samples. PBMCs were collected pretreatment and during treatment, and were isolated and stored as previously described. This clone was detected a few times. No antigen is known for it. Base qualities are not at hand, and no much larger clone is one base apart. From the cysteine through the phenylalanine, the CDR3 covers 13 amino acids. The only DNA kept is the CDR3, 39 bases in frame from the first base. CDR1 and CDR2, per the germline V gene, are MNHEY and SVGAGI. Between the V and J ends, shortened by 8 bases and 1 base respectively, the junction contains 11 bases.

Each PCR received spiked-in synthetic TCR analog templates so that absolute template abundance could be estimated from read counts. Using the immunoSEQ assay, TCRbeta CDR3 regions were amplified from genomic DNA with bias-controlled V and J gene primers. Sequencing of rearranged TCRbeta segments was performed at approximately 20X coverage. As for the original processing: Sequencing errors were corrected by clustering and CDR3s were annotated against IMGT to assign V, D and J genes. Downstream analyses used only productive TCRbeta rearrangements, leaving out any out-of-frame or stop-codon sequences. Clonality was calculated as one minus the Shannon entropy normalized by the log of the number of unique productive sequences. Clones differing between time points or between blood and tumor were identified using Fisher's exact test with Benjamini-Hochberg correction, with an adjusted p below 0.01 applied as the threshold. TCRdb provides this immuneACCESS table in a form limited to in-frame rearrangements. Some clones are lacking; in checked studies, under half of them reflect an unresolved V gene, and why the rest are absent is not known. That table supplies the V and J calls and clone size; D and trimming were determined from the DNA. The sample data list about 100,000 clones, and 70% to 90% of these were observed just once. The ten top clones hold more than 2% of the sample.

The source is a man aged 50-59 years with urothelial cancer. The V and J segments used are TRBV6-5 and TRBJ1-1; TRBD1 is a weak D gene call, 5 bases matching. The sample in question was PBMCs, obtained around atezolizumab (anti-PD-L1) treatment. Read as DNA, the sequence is TGTGCCAGCGGCCGGGGGGGGAACACTGAAGCTTTCTTT. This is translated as CASGRGGNTEAFF.